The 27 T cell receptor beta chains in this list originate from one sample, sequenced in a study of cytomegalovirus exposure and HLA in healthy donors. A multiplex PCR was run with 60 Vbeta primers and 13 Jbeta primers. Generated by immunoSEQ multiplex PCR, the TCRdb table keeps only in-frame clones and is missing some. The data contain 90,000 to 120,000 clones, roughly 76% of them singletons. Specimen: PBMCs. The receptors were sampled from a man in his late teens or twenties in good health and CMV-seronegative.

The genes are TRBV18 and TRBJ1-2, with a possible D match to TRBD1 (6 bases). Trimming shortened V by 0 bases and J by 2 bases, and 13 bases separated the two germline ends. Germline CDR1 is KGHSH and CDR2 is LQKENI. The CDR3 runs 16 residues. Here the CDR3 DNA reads TGTGCCAGCTCACCACCGGGGGGGGCTCTCAACTATGGCTACACCTTC. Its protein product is CASSPPGGALNYGYTF. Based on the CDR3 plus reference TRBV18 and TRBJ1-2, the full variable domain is NAGVMQNPRHLVRRRGQEARLRCSPMKGHSHVYWYRQLPEEGLKFMVYLQKENIIDESGMPKERFSAEFPKEGPSILRIQQVVRGDSAAYFCASSPPGGALNYGYTFGSGTRLTVV.

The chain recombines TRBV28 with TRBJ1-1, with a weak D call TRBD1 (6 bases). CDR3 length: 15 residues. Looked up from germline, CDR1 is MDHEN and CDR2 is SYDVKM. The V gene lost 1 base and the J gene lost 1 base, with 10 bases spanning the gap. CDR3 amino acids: CASSLSGAGNTEAFF. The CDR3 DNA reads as TGTGCCAGCAGTTTATCAGGGGCGGGGAACACTGAAGCTTTCTTT.

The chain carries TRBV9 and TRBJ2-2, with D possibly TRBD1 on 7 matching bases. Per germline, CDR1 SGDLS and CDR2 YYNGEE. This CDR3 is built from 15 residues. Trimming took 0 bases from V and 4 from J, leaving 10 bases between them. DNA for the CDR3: TGTGCCAGCAGCGTAGTTCAGGGGGGCACCGGGGAGCTGTTTTTT. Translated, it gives CASSVVQGGTGELFF.

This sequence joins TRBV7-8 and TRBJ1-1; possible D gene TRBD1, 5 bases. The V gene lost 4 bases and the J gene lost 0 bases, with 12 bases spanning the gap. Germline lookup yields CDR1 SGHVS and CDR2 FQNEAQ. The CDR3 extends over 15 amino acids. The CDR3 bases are TGTGCCAGCAGCTCCAAACGACAGATGAACACTGAAGCTTTCTTT. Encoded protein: CASSSKRQMNTEAFF. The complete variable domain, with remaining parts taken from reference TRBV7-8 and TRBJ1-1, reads GAGVSQSPRYKVAKRGQDVALRCDPISGHVSLFWYQQALGQGPEFLTYFQNEAQLDKSGLPSDRFFAERPEGSVSTLKIQRTQQEDSAVYLCASSSKRQMNTEAFFGQGTRLTVV.

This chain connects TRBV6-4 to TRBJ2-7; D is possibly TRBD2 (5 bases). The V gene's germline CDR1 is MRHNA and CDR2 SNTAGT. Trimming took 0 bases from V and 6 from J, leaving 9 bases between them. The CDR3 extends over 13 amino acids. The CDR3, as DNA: TGTGCCAGCAGTGACTCGATTGAGGGCGAGCAGTACTTC. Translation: CASSDSIEGEQYF.

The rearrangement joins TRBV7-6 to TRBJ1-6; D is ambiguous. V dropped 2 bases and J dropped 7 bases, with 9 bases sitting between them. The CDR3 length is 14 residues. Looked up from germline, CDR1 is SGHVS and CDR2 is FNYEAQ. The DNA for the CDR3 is TGTGCCAGCAGCTTAAACAGTGGAAATTCACCCCTCCACTTT. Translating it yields CASSLNSGNSPLHF.

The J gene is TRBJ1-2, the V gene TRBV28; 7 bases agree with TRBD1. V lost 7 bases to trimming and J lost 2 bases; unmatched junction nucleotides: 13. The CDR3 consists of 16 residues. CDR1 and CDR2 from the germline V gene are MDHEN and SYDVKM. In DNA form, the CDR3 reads TGTGCCAGCAATGCCTTGACAGGGAAACGAAACTATGGCTACACCTTC. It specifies CASNALTGKRNYGYTF.

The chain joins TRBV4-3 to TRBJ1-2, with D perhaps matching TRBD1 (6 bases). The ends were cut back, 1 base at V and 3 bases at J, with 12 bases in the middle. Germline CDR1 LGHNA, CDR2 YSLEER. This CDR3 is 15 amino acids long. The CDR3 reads CASSQALQGYYGYTF. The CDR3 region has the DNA TGCGCCAGCAGCCAAGCCCTACAGGGATACTATGGCTACACCTTC.

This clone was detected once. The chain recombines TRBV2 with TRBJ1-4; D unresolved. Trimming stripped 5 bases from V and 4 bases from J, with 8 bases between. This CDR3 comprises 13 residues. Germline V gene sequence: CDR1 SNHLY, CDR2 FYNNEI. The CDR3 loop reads CASSSEDNEKLFF. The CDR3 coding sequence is TGTGCCAGCAGTTCCGAGGATAATGAAAAACTGTTTTTT.

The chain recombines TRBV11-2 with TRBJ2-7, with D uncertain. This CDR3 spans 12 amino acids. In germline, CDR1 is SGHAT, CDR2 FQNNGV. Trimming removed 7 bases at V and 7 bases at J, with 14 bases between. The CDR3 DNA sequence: TGTGCCAGCACCCAACTGCCCTGGGAGCAGTACTTC. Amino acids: CASTQLPWEQYF.

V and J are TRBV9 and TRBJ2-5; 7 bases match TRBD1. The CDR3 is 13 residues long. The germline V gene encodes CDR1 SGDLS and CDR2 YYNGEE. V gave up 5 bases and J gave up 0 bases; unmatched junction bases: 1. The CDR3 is CASSDRDQETQYF. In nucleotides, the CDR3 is TGTGCCAGCAGTGACAGGGACCAAGAGACCCAGTACTTC. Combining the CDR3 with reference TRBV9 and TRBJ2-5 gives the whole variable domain DSGVTQTPKHLITATGQRVTLRCSPRSGDLSVYWYQQSLDQGLQFLIQYYNGEERAKGNILERFSAQQFPDLHSELNLSSLELGDSALYFCASSDRDQETQYFGPGTRLLVL.

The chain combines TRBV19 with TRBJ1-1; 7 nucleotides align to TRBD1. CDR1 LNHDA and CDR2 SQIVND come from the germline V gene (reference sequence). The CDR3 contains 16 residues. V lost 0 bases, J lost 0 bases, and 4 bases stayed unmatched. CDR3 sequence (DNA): TGTGCCAGTAGTATAGACCGGACAGGCCTGAACACTGAAGCTTTCTTT. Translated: CASSIDRTGLNTEAFF. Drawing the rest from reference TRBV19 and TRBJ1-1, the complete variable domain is DGGITQSPKYLFRKEGQNVTLSCEQNLNHDAMYWYRQDPGQGLRLIYYSQIVNDFQKGDIAEGYSVSREKKESFPLTVTSAQKNPTAFYLCASSIDRTGLNTEAFFGQGTRLTVV.

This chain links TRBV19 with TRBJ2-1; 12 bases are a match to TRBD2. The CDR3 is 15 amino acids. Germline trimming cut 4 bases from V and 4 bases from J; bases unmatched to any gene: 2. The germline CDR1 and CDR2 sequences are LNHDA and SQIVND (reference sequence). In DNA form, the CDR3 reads TGTGCCAGTAGTACTAGCGGGGGGGATTACAATGAGCAGTTCTTC. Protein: CASSTSGGDYNEQFF.

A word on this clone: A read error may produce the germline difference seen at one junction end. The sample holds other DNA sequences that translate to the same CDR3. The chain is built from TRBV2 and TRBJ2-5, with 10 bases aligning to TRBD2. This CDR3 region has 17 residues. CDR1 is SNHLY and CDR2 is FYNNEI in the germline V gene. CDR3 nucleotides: TGTGCCAGCAGTGAAGCGCTTTCTAGCGGGGGCGGAGAGACTCAGTACTTC. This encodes CASSEALSSGGGETQYF.

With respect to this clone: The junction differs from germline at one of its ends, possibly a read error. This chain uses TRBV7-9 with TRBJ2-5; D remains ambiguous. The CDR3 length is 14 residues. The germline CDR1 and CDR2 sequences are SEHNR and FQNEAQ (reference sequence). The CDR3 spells CSSSYGQIQETQYF. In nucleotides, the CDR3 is TGTTCCAGCAGTTATGGCCAGATTCAAGAGACCCAGTACTTC.

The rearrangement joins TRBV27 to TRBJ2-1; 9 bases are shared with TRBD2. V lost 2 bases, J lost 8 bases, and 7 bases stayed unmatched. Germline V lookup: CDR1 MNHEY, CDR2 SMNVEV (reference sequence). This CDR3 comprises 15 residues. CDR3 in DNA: TGTGCCAGCAGTTTAGAGGCGGGGGGGCTCTATGAGCAGTTCTTC. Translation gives CASSLEAGGLYEQFF.

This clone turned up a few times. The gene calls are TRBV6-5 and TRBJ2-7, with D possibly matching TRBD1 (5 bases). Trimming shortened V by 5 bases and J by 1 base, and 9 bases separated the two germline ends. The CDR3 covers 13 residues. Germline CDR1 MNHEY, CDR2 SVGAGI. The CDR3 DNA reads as TGTGCCAGCAGTCGGCACAGGTCCTACGAGCAGTACTTC. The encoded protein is CASSRHRSYEQYF.

The CDR3 loop is CASSLERGGYGYTF. CDR3 bases: TGTGCCAGCAGTTTAGAGAGGGGAGGATATGGCTACACCTTC. The V and J genes are TRBV28 and TRBJ1-2; tentative D call: TRBD1 (5 bases). Germline CDR1 MDHEN, CDR2 SYDVKM. V lost 2 bases and J 5 bases, leaving 12 bases between the germline ends. This CDR3 has 14 residues.

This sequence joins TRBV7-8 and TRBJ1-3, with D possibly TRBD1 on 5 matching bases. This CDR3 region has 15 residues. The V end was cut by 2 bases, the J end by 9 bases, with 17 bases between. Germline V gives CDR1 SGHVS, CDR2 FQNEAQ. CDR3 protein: CASSLTTAGDGTIYF. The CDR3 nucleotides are TGTGCCAGCAGCTTAACAACAGCGGGGGATGGCACCATATATTTT.

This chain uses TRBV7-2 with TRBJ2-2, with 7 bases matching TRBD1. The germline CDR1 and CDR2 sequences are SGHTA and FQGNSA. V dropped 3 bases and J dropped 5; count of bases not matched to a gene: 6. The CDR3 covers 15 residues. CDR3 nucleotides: TGTGCCAGCAGCTTGACAGGGTCGGAGACCGGGGAGCTGTTTTTT. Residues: CASSLTGSETGELFF. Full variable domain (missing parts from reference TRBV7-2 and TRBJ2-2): GAGVSQSPSNKVTEKGKDVELRCDPISGHTALYWYRQSLGQGLEFLIYFQGNSAPDKSGLPSDRFSAERTGGSVSTLTIQRTQQEDSAVYLCASSLTGSETGELFFGEGSRLTVL.

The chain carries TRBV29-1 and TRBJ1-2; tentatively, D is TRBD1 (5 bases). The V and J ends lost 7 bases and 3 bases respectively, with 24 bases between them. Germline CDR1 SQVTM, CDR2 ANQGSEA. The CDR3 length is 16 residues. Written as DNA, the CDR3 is TGCAGCGCCCTCTCGGGGGAAGGGAGGTTGGACTATGGCTACACCTTC. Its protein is CSALSGEGRLDYGYTF. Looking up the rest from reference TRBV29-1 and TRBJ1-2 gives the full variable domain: SAVISQKPSRDICQRGTSLTIQCQVDSQVTMMFWYRQQPGQSLTLIATANQGSEATYESGFVIDKFPISRPNLTFSTLTVSNMSPEDSSIYLCSALSGEGRLDYGYTFGSGTRLTVV.

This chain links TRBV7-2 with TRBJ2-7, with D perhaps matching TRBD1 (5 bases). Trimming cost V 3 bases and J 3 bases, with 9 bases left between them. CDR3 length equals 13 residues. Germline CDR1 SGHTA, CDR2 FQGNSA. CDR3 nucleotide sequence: TGTGCCAGCAGCTTGGGGCAGTTCTACGAGCAGTACTTC. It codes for CASSLGQFYEQYF.

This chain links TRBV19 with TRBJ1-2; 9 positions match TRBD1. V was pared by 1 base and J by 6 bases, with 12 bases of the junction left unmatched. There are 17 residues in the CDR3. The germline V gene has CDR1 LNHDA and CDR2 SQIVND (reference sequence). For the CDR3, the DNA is TGTGCCAGTAGTATAGCGACGACAGGGGGTATACCACATGGCTACACCTTC. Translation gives CASSIATTGGIPHGYTF. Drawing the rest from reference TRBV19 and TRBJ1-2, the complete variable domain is DGGITQSPKYLFRKEGQNVTLSCEQNLNHDAMYWYRQDPGQGLRLIYYSQIVNDFQKGDIAEGYSVSREKKESFPLTVTSAQKNPTAFYLCASSIATTGGIPHGYTFGSGTRLTVV.

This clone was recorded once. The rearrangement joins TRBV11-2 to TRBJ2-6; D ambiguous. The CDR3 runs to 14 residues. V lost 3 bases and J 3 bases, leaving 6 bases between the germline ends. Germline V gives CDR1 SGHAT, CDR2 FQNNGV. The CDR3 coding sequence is TGTGCCAGCAGCTTGGCTAGTGGGGCCAACGTCCTGACTTTC. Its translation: CASSLASGANVLTF.

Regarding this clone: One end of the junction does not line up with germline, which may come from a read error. CDR3 nucleotides: TGTGCCAGCCCGGCAACCGGGACAAACTTCTATGGCTACCCCTTC. Translated: CASPATGTNFYGYPF. The rearrangement joins TRBV7-3 to TRBJ1-2; possibly TRBD1 for D (6 bases). The length of the CDR3 is 15 residues. Per germline, CDR1 SGHTA and CDR2 FQGTGA.

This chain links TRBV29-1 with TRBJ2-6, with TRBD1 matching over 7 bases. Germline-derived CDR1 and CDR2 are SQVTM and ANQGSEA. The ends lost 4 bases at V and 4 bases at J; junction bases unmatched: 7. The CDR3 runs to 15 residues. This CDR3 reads CSVAHPGQGANVLTF. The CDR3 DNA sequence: TGCAGCGTTGCCCACCCGGGACAGGGGGCCAACGTCCTGACTTTC.

The CDR3 DNA is TGTGCCAGCAGTGAATATGGGCCAAACTACGAGCAGTACTTC. Translated, it gives CASSEYGPNYEQYF. V and J are TRBV25-1 and TRBJ2-7; D remains unclear. V was pared by 0 bases and J by 3 bases, with 9 bases between. The CDR3 consists of 14 residues. CDR1 is MGHDK, CDR2 SYGVNS, per germline.